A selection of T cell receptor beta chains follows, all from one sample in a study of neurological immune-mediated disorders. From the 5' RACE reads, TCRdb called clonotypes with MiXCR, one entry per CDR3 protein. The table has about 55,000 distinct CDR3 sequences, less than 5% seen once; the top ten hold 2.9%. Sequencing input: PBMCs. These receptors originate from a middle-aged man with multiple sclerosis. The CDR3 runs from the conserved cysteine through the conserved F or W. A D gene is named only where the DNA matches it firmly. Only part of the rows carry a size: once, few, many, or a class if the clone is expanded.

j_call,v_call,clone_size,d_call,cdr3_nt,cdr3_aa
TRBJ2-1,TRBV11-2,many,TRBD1,TGTGCCAGCAGCTCCGTTGACAGGGGGAAATCCTACAATGAGCAGTTCTTC,CASSSVDRGKSYNEQFF
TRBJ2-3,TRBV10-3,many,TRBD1,TGTGCCATCAGAGGGACAGGGGGCGAGGATACGCAGTATTTT,CAIRGTGGEDTQYF
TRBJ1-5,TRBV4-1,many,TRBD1,TGCGCCAGCAGTTTACAACAGGGGGCTGGACAGCCCCAGAATTTT,CASSLQQGAGQPQNF
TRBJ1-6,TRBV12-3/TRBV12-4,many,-,TGTGCCAGCAGATTCATAGAGGTCCCCACGGGCTCCTATAATTCACCCCTCAACTTT,CASRFIEVPTGSYNSPLNF
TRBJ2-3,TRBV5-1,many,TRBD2,TGCGCCAGCAGCTTGGCGTCGACTAGCGGGAGACTTCCAGATACGCAGTATTTT,CASSLASTSGRLPDTQYF
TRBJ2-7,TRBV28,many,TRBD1,TGTGCCAGCAGGGGACCTCCGGGACAGGGGGCCCCCGAGCAGTACTTC,CASRGPPGQGAPEQYF
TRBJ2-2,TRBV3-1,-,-,TGTGCCAGCAGCCAAGAAGGGGGCACCGGGGAGCTGTTTTTT,CASSQEGGTGELFF
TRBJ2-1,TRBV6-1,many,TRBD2,TGTGCCAGCAGTCTTGGGACTAGCGGCTACAATGAGCAGTTCTTC,CASSLGTSGYNEQFF
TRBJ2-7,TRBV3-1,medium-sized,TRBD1,TGTGCCAGCAGCCAAGGGGACAGGGGACAGTACTTC,CASSQGDRGQYF
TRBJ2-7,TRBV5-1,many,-,TGCGCCAGCAGCTCTAACAGGGGGGGCTCCTACGAGCAGTACTTC,CASSSNRGGSYEQYF
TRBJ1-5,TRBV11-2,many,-,TGTGCCAGCAGCCGTGGGAGGGATCAGCCCCAGCATTTT,CASSRGRDQPQHF
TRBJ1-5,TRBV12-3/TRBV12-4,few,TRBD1,TGTGCCAGCAGTTTGGACTTTACAGGGGGATATCAGCCCCAGCATTTT,CASSLDFTGGYQPQHF
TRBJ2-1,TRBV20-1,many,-,TGCAGTGCTAGAGATGGGGGAGCGGACAATGAGCAGTTCTTC,CSARDGGADNEQFF
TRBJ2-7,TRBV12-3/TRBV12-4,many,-,TGTGCCAGCAGTTCCGACCGGGACTTATCCTACGAGCAGTACTTC,CASSSDRDLSYEQYF
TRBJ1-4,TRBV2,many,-,TGTGCCAGCAGAGAGACCGGCGCAACTAATGAAAAACTGTTTTTT,CASRETGATNEKLFF
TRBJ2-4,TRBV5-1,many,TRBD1,TGCGCCAGCAGTCGGGCCGGAACAGGGGGCGAAAACATTCAGTACTTC,CASSRAGTGGENIQYF
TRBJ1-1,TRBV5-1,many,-,TGCGCCAGCAGCTCGGACCCTCCCGACACTGAAGCTTTCTTT,CASSSDPPDTEAFF
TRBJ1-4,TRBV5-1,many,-,TGCGCCAGCAGCCCAGGGATAATGAGGCTCCCTTCTAATGAAAAACTGTTTTTT,CASSPGIMRLPSNEKLFF
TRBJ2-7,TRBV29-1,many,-,TGCAGCGTTGAGGGCGACGGAAGCTCCTACGAGCAGTACTTC,CSVEGDGSSYEQYF
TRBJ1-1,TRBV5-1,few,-,TGCGCCAGCAGCTTCGTAGTCCCGGGAAAGGGGGCTGAAGCTTTCTTT,CASSFVVPGKGAEAFF
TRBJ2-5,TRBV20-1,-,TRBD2,TGCAGTGCTACCACTAGCGGGATAGGCGAGACCCAGTACTTC,CSATTSGIGETQYF
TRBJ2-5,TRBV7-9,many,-,TGTGCCAGCAGCCATGGACTAAACCAAGAGACCCAGTACTTC,CASSHGLNQETQYF
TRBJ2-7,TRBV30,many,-,TGTGCCTGGAGTATAGCAGGCACCCTCTACGAGCAGTACTTC,CAWSIAGTLYEQYF
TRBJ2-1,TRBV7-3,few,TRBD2,TGTGCCAGCAGCCCAGCGGGGTTTTCTTACAATGAGCAGTTCTTC,CASSPAGFSYNEQFF
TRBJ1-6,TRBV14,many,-,TGTGCCAGCAGCCTTGAACAGGGTTCTATTTCACCCCTCAACTTT,CASSLEQGSISPLNF
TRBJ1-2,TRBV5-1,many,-,TGCGCCAGCAGCTTGGCCTGGCAGGGCGGCTACACCTTC,CASSLAWQGGYTF
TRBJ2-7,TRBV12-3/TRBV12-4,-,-,TGTGCCAGCAGTTTAGGAGGGGAAATCTCCTACGAGCAGTACTTC,CASSLGGEISYEQYF
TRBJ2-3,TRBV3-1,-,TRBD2,TGTGCCAGCAGCCTAGCGGGTCTCTCCCCAGATACGCAGTATTTT,CASSLAGLSPDTQYF
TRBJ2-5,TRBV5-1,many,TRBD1,TGCGCCAGCAGGACTACGACAGGGAGCGAGACCCAGTACTTC,CASRTTTGSETQYF
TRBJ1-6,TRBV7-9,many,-,TGTGCCAGCAGCCCTGGACAAAGCTCCTATAATTCACCCCTCCACTTT,CASSPGQSSYNSPLHF
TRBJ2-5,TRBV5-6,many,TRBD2,TGTGCCAGCAGCTCAAGACTAGCGGGAGGGGAAGAGACCCAGTACTTC,CASSSRLAGGEETQYF
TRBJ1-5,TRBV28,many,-,TGTGCCAGCAGTTTAGGGGGGGCTGGCAATCAGCCCCAGCATTTT,CASSLGGAGNQPQHF
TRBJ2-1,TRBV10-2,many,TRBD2,TGCGCCAGCAGTGTGGCGGGGGGGGGTATTGGTTGGCAGTTCTTC,CASSVAGGGIGWQFF
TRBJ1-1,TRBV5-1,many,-,TGCGCCAGCAGCTTGGTTGGTACAGGGAACATGAACACTGAAGCTTTCTTT,CASSLVGTGNMNTEAFF
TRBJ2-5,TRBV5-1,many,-,TGCGCCAGCAGCGGACTAGGGGGAGTTCAAGAGACCCAGTACTTC,CASSGLGGVQETQYF
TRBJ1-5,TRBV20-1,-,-,TGCAGTGCTAGCCCACCCGGAGGGGGGTATCAGCCCCAGAATTTT,CSASPPGGGYQPQNF
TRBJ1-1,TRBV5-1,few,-,TGCGCCAGCAGCTTGACCCGAGGCACTGAAGCTTTCTTT,CASSLTRGTEAFF
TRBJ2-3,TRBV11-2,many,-,TGTGCCAGCATCGATACGCTACTGGCGACGCAGTATTTT,CASIDTLLATQYF
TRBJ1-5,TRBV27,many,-,TGTGCCAGCAGTTCCTATAGCAATCAGCCCCAGCATTTT,CASSSYSNQPQHF
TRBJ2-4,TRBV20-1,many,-,TGCAGTGCTAGCCGGCCCTCAACAATAGCCAAAAACATTCAGTACTTC,CSASRPSTIAKNIQYF
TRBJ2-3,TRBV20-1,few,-,TGCAGTGCTAGACGAAGTGGAGATACGCAGTATTTT,CSARRSGDTQYF